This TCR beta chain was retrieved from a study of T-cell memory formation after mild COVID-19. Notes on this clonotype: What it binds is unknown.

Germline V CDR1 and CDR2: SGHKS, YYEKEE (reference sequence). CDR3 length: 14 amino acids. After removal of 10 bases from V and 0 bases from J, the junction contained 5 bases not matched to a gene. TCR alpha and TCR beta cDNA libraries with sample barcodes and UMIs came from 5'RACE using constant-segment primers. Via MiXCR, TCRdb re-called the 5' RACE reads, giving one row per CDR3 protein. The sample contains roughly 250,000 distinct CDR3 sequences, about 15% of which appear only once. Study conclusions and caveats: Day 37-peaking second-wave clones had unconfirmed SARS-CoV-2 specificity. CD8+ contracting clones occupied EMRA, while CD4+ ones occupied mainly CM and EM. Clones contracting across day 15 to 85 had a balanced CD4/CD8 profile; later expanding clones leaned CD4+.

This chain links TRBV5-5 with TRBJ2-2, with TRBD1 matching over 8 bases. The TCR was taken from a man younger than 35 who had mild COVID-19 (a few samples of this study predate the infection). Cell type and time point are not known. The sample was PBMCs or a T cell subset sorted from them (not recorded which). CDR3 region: CAGQTGANTGELFF. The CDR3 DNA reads TGTGCCGGGCAGACAGGGGCGAACACCGGGGAGCTGTTTTTT.